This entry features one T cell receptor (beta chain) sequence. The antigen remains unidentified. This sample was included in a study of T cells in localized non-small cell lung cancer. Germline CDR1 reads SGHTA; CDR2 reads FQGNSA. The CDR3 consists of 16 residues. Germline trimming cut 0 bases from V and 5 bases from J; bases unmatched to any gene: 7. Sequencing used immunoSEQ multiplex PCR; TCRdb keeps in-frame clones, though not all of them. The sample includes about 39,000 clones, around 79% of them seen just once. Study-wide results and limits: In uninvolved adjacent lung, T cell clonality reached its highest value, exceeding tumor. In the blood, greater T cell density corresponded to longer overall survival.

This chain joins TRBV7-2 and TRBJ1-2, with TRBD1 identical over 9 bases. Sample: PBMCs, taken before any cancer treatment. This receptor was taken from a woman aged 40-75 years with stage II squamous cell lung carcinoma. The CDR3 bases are TGTGCCAGCAGCTTAGCTATCGGGACAGGGCAATATGGCTACACCTTC. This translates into CASSLAIGTGQYGYTF.